The present T cell receptor (beta chain) was sequenced within a study of T cells after yellow fever vaccination. TCRdb reprocessed the 5' RACE reads via MiXCR and lists one record per CDR3 protein. The data contain over 200,000 distinct CDR3 sequences, more than 6.5% of them singletons. CDR1 and CDR2 (germline): SGHTA, FQGNSA. CDR3 length: 17 amino acids. With 4 bases clipped from V and 2 bases from J, the junction kept 4 bases outside the gene matches. Sequenced material: CD4+ T cells sorted from PBMCs, taken on the day of the yellow fever booster vaccination. The TCR sequence derives from a man aged 25-40 years who received the YFV17D yellow fever vaccine. The V gene is TRBV7-2, the J gene TRBJ2-2, with 13 bases aligning to TRBD2. The CDR3 sequence: CASSWTSGRINTGELFF. The CDR3, as DNA: TGTGCCAGCAGCTGGACTAGCGGGAGAATAAACACCGGGGAGCTGTTTTTT.